These T cell receptor beta chains were read from a single sample in a study of blood T cell repertoires in COVID-19. Sequenced by immunoSEQ multiplex PCR; TCRdb stores in-frame clones only, minus some. The sample consists of 140,000 or so clones, more than 70% of them appearing once. The sample comprised peripheral blood. The receptors come from a human donor in a cohort sampled during active COVID-19. Each CDR3 is given with its conserved first and last residue. D genes are given only for firm matches. The size entry is marked missing in some rows and otherwise reads once, few, many or a size class.

cdr3_aa | cdr3_nt | d_call | clone_size | j_call | v_call
CASSGGVTGQKNEQFF | TGTGCCAGCAGCGGAGGGGTGACAGGGCAGAAGAACGAGCAGTTCTTC | . | once | TRBJ2-1 | TRBV5-6
CASSPDRNEAFF | TGTGCCAGCAGCCCAGACAGGAATGAAGCTTTCTTT | . | . | TRBJ1-1 | TRBV3-1/TRBV3-2
CAWSMRISGNTIYF | TGTGCCTGGAGTATGAGGATCTCTGGAAACACCATATATTTT | . | . | TRBJ1-3 | TRBV30
CATSVGQGATDTQYF | TGTGCCACCAGTGTCGGACAGGGGGCCACAGATACGCAGTATTTT | TRBD1 | . | TRBJ2-3 | TRBV24-1
CASRPTGPDTQYF | TGTGCCAGCAGGCCTACAGGGCCGGATACGCAGTATTTT | . | . | TRBJ2-3 | TRBV12-3/TRBV12-4
CASSLGTGRQETQYF | TGTGCCAGCAGCCTCGGGACAGGGCGCCAAGAGACCCAGTACTTC | TRBD1 | once | TRBJ2-5 | TRBV7-8
CASALGQGQPQHF | TGTGCTAGTGCCCTGGGACAGGGACAGCCCCAGCATTTT | TRBD1 | . | TRBJ1-5 | TRBV12-5
CASKEGAFNPEAFF | TGTGCCAGCAAGGAGGGGGCGTTCAATCCTGAAGCTTTCTTT | TRBD1 | . | TRBJ1-1 | TRBV6-5
CASSEAGEKDRTGSLEAFF | TGTGCCAGCAGTGAAGCCGGGGAGAAAGACAGGACCGGGTCCTTGGAAGCTTTCTTT | . | . | TRBJ1-1 | TRBV6-1
CASSPGGGGQETQYF | TGTGCCAGCAGCCCCGGAGGGGGGGGCCAAGAGACCCAGTACTTC | . | . | TRBJ2-5 | TRBV6-5
CASSLNGGDNEQFF | TGTGCCAGCAGCTTAAACGGGGGGGACAATGAGCAGTTCTTC | TRBD2 | . | TRBJ2-1 | TRBV11-2
CASSPTNTGLRRYEQYF | TGTGCCAGCAGCCCAACTAATACAGGGCTCCGTAGGTACGAGCAGTACTTC | . | once | TRBJ2-7 | TRBV7-6
CASSTTTGSLYEQYF | TGTGCCAGCAGCACTACGACAGGGTCCCTCTACGAGCAGTACTTC | TRBD1 | . | TRBJ2-7 | TRBV7-9
CASRANPTGGEAFF | TGTGCCAGCAGGGCCAACCCGACAGGGGGCGAGGCTTTCTTT | TRBD1 | . | TRBJ1-1 | TRBV2
CASMRGGRNTEAFF | TGCGCCAGCATGCGGGGAGGGAGGAACACTGAAGCTTTCTTT | . | . | TRBJ1-1 | TRBV5-1
CASRRLAGDLRGYF | TGTGCCAGCCGAAGACTAGCGGGGGACCTTCGGGGGTACTTC | TRBD2 | . | TRBJ2-5 | TRBV2
CASSLVAASYEQYF | TGTGCCAGCAGCTTAGTAGCAGCCTCCTACGAGCAGTACTTC | . | . | TRBJ2-7 | TRBV11-2
CASSPGMPAEAFF | TGTGCCAGCAGTCCCGGGATGCCCGCTGAAGCTTTCTTT | . | . | TRBJ1-1 | TRBV12-3/TRBV12-4
CAWIRQGYEQYF | TGTGCCTGGATTAGGCAGGGGTACGAGCAGTACTTC | . | . | TRBJ2-7 | TRBV30
CASRGMRGTEAFF | TGTGCCAGCAGGGGGATGAGAGGGACTGAAGCTTTCTTT | . | . | TRBJ1-1 | TRBV13
CASSQGVGGQETQYF | TGTGCCAGCAGCCAAGGGGTCGGGGGGCAAGAGACCCAGTACTTC | TRBD2 | . | TRBJ2-5 | TRBV3-1/TRBV3-2
CASSTGNTEAFF | TGTGCCAGCAGTACGGGGAACACTGAAGCTTTCTTT | . | once | TRBJ1-1 | TRBV6-5
CASSYYQGWEQFF | TGTGCCAGCAGTTACTACCAGGGATGGGAGCAGTTCTTC | . | . | TRBJ2-1 | TRBV6-5
CASSLGQGGGGYTF | TGCGCCAGCAGCTTGGGACAGGGCGGCGGTGGCTACACCTTC | TRBD1 | . | TRBJ1-2 | TRBV5-1
CASSLAEARSGYTF | TGTGCCAGCAGCTTGGCCGAGGCGCGTAGTGGCTACACCTTC | . | . | TRBJ1-2 | TRBV5-5
CASRLNRGTEAFF | TGTGCCAGCAGGCTCAACAGGGGGACTGAAGCTTTCTTT | TRBD1 | . | TRBJ1-1 | TRBV28
CASSLSALNTGELFF | TGTGCCAGCAGCTTATCAGCGCTGAACACCGGGGAGCTGTTTTTT | . | once | TRBJ2-2 | TRBV7-2
CASSIERGGPSTQYF | TGTGCCAGTAGTATAGAACGGGGGGGGCCTAGTACGCAGTATTTT | TRBD2 | . | TRBJ2-3 | TRBV19
CASTPPDRVPAFF | TGTGCCAGTACCCCCCCAGACAGGGTCCCAGCTTTCTTT | TRBD1 | once | TRBJ1-1 | TRBV19
CASSISGFDYGYTF | TGTGCCAGTAGTATTTCAGGGTTCGACTATGGCTACACCTTC | . | . | TRBJ1-2 | TRBV19
CASSAQGADGYTF | TGTGCCAGCAGTGCGCAGGGGGCTGATGGCTACACCTTC | TRBD1 | . | TRBJ1-2 | TRBV2
CASSFGTSGGRNQETQYF | TGTGCCAGCTCGTTCGGGACTAGCGGGGGGCGCAACCAAGAGACCCAGTACTTC | TRBD2 | . | TRBJ2-5 | TRBV18
CASSGDPSSYNEQFF | TGTGCCAGCAGCGGAGACCCTAGCTCCTACAATGAGCAGTTCTTC | . | once | TRBJ2-1 | TRBV9
CASSLETGEFGAFF | TGTGCCAGCAGCTTAGAGACAGGGGAGTTCGGCGCTTTCTTT | TRBD1 | . | TRBJ1-1 | TRBV7-9
CASSDPRGQHTDTQYF | TGCGCCAGCAGTGACCCCCGGGGACAGCACACAGATACGCAGTATTTT | TRBD1 | . | TRBJ2-3 | TRBV10-1
CASSSDRGHNEQFF | TGTGCCAGCAGCTCGGACAGGGGTCACAATGAGCAGTTCTTC | TRBD1 | . | TRBJ2-1 | TRBV7-9
CASSIGTGHDQPQHF | TGCGCCAGCAGCATTGGCACAGGCCATGATCAGCCCCAGCATTTT | . | . | TRBJ1-5 | TRBV5-1
CASSLDRDQPQHF | TGTGCCAGCAGCTTAGACAGGGATCAGCCCCAGCATTTT | TRBD1 | . | TRBJ1-5 | TRBV7-3
CASRQGSYTDTQYF | TGTGCCAGCCGACAGGGGTCCTACACAGATACGCAGTATTTT | TRBD1 | . | TRBJ2-3 | TRBV6-5
CASSPRQNNQPQHF | TGTGCCAGCAGTCCCCGACAGAACAATCAGCCCCAGCATTTT | . | few | TRBJ1-5 | TRBV6-5
CASTDRGHGYTF | TGTGCCAGCACGGACAGGGGGCATGGCTACACCTTC | TRBD1 | . | TRBJ1-2 | TRBV2